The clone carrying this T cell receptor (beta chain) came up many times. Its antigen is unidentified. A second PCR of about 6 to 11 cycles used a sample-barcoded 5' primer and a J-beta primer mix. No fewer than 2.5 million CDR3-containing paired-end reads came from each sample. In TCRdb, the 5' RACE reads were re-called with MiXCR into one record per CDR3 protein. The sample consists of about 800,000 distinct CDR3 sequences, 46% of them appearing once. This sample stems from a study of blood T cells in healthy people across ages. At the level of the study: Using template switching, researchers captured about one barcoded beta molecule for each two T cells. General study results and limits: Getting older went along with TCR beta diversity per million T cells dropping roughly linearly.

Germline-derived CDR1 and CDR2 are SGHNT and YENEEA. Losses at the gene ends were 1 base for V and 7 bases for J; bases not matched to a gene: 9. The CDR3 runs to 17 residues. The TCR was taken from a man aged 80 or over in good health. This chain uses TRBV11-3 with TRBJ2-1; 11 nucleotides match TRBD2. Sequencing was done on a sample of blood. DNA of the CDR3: TGTGCCAGCAGCTTAGGGCGCCGCGCTAGCGGGAGGAATGAGCAGTTCTTC. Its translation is CASSLGRRASGRNEQFF. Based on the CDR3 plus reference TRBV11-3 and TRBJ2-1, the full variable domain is EAGVVQSPRYKIIEKKQPVAFWCNPISGHNTLYWYLQNLGQGPELLIRYENEEAVDDSQLPKDRFSAERLKGVDSTLKIQPAELGDSAVYLCASSLGRRASGRNEQFFGPGTRLTVL.